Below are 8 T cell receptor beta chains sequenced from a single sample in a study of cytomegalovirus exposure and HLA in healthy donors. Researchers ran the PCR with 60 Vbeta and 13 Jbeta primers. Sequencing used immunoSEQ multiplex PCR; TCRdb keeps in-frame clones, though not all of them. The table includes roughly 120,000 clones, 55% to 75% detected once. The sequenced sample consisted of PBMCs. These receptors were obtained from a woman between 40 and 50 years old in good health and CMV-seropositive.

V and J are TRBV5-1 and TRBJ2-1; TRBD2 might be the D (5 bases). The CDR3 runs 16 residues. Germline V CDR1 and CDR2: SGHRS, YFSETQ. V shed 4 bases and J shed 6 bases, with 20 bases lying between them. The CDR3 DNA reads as TGCGCCAGCAGCATCCAAGGACTCACCTCTACCAATGAGCAGTTCTTC. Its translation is CASSIQGLTSTNEQFF.

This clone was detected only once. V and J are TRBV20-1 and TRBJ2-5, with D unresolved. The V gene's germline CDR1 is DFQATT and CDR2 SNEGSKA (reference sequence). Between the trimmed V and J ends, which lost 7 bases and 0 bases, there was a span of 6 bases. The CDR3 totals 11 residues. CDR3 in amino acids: CSVQNQETQYF. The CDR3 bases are TGCAGTGTCCAGAACCAAGAGACCCAGTACTTC.

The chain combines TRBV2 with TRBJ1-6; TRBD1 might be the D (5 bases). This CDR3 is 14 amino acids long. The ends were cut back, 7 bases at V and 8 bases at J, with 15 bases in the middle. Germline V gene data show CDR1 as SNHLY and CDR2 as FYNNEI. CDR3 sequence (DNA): TGTGCCAGCACCCCGGAAGGGGAGGATTCACCCCTCCACTTT. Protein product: CASTPEGEDSPLHF.

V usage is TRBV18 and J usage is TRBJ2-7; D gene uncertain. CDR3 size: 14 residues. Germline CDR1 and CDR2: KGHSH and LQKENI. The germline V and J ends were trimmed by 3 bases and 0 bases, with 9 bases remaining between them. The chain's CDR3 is CASSPTESSYEQYF. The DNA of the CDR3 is TGTGCCAGCTCACCTACAGAGAGCTCCTACGAGCAGTACTTC.

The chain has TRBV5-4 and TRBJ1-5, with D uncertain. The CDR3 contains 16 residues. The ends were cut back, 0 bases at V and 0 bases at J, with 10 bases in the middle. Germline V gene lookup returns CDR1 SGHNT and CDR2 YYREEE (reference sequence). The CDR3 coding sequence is TGTGCCAGCAGCTTGGACGGGATCTATAGCAATCAGCCCCAGCATTTT. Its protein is CASSLDGIYSNQPQHF.

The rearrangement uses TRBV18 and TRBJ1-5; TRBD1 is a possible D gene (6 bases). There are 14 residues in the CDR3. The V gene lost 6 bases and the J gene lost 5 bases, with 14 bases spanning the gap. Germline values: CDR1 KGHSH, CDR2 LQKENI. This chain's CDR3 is CASSGGGLYQPQHF. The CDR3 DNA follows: TGTGCCAGCTCCGGGGGGGGCTTGTATCAGCCCCAGCATTTT.

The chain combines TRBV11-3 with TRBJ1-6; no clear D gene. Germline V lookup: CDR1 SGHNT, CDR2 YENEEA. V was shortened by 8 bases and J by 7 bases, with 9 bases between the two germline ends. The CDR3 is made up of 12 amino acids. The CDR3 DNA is TGTGCCAGCGGAGACGGGAATTCACCCCTCCACTTT. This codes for CASGDGNSPLHF. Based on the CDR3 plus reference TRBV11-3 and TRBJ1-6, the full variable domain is EAGVVQSPRYKIIEKKQPVAFWCNPISGHNTLYWYLQNLGQGPELLIRYENEEAVDDSQLPKDRFSAERLKGVDSTLKIQPAELGDSAVYLCASGDGNSPLHFGNGTRLTVT.

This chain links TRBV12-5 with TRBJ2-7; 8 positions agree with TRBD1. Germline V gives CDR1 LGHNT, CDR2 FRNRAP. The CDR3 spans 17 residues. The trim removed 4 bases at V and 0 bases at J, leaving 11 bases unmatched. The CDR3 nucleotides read TGTGCTAGTGGTTCACCCTCCGGGACAGGAAGCTCCTACGAGCAGTACTTC. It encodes CASGSPSGTGSSYEQYF.